Each of the 19 T cell receptor beta chains below was sequenced from the same sample in a study of CD8 T cells in ankylosing spondylitis. Study-level results: Made up of 7 to 9 highly homologous variants, a TCR beta motif appeared characteristic of ankylosing spondylitis blood.

The antigens of these receptors remain unknown. TCRdb reanalysed the 5' RACE reads using MiXCR and keeps one entry per CDR3 protein. The sample records approximately 400,000 distinct CDR3 sequences, 25% to 30% being singletons. Specimen: blood, either unsorted or a sorted T cell fraction (not recorded which). All receptors come from a male donor with ankylosing spondylitis.

The genes are TRBV10-3 and TRBJ2-1; 12 nucleotides agree with TRBD2. This CDR3 spans 15 amino acids. From germline, CDR1 is ENHRY and CDR2 SYGVKD. J gave up 7 bases and V 6 bases, and 7 bases lay outside the gene matches. The CDR3 reads CAIRDGTSGQNEQFF. CDR3 in DNA: TGTGCCATCAGAGACGGGACTAGCGGGCAGAATGAGCAGTTCTTC.

For the CDR3, the DNA is TGTGCCACCAGCAGGGGGGCAGGGAGGAATCAGCCCCAGCATTTT. This gives the protein CATSRGAGRNQPQHF. The chain combines TRBV15 with TRBJ1-5; a possible D gene is TRBD1 (6 bases). The CDR3 consists of 15 residues. V lost 3 bases and J lost 4, with 13 bases in between. The germline gives CDR1 LNHNV, CDR2 YYDKDF (reference sequence).

The chain recombines TRBV5-1 with TRBJ2-7, with D perhaps TRBD2 (5 bases). The ends were cut back, 0 bases at V and 6 bases at J, with 13 bases in the middle. Germline loops: CDR1 SGHRS, CDR2 YFSETQ. CDR3 length: 14 amino acids. CDR3 protein: CASSLVGGGGEQYF. The CDR3 DNA sequence: TGCGCCAGCAGCTTGGTAGGAGGCGGTGGCGAGCAGTACTTC.

A few counts support this clonotype. The J gene is TRBJ2-3, the V gene TRBV6-1; D may match TRBD1 or TRBD2 (5 bases each). Germline assignment: CDR1 MNHNS and CDR2 SASEGT. V was cut by 8 bases and J by 1 base, with 13 bases left in between. CDR3 length equals 14 residues. The CDR3 protein is CASLPGRGTDTQYF. In nucleotides, the CDR3 is TGTGCCAGCCTTCCGGGGCGCGGCACAGATACGCAGTATTTT.

The genes are TRBV6-1 and TRBJ1-6; a possible D gene is TRBD1 (5 bases). CDR1 MNHNS and CDR2 SASEGT come from the germline V gene. CDR3 length equals 14 residues. Trimming cost V 3 bases and J 14 bases, with 17 bases left between them. CDR3 region: CASSEKEFRGALHF. The CDR3 coding sequence is TGTGCCAGCAGTGAGAAGGAGTTCCGGGGGGCCCTCCACTTT.

The sample holds a few counts of this clonotype. CDR3 protein: CASSLGMSQETQYF. The CDR3 DNA sequence: TGTGCCAGCAGCTTAGGCATGTCTCAGGAGACCCAGTACTTC. The gene calls are TRBV5-6 and TRBJ2-5; D not certain. The germline CDR1 and CDR2 sequences are SGHDT and YYEEEE. V dropped 2 bases and J dropped 5 bases, with 13 bases sitting between them. The CDR3 is made up of 14 amino acids.

This rearrangement joins TRBV27 to TRBJ2-1, with 12 bases that match TRBD2. J was trimmed by 5 bases and V by 1 base; bases with no gene match: 6. Germline-derived CDR1 and CDR2 are MNHEY and SMNVEV (reference sequence). CDR3 length: 17 amino acids. This CDR3 is CASSLLASGRAHNEQFF. The DNA for the CDR3 is TGTGCCAGCAGTTTATTGGCTAGCGGGAGGGCCCACAATGAGCAGTTCTTC.

V gene TRBV25-1 combines with J gene TRBJ1-5, with D perhaps matching TRBD1 (5 bases). The ends were cut back, 6 bases at V and 5 bases at J, with 17 bases in the middle. The CDR3 has 15 residues. The germline V gene has CDR1 MGHDK and CDR2 SYGVNS. The DNA for the CDR3 is TGTGCCAGCAGGAGTGGGGGGTTTACCGATCAGCCCCAGCATTTT. It encodes CASRSGGFTDQPQHF.

This clonotype has a handful of counts. The chain has TRBV29-1 and TRBJ2-1; 11 positions match TRBD2. The germline gives CDR1 SQVTM, CDR2 ANQGSEA. The CDR3 runs 16 residues. J was trimmed by 0 bases and V by 3 bases; bases with no gene match: 4. CDR3 sequence: CSVDPTSGGSYNEQFF. CDR3 bases: TGCAGCGTTGACCCCACTAGCGGGGGCTCCTACAATGAGCAGTTCTTC.

The chain employs TRBV14 and TRBJ2-7; 7 bases fit TRBD1. The CDR3 spans 15 residues. Germline V gene sequence: CDR1 SGHDN, CDR2 FVKESK. V lost 1 base and J lost 2; bases outside the gene matches: 5. CDR3 sequence reads: CASSQGQGFTYEQYV. CDR3 DNA: TGTGCCAGCAGCCAAGGACAGGGATTCACCTACGAGCAGTACGTC.

This clonotype came up a few times. This chain uses TRBV12-3 or TRBV12-4 with TRBJ1-2, with D unclear. V lost 4 bases, J lost 7 bases, and 10 bases lay in between. The CDR3 length is 12 residues. In nucleotides, the CDR3 is TGTGCCAGCAGTTCCCGGACGGGTGGCTACACCTTC. Protein sequence: CASSSRTGGYTF.

This clonotype showed up just a few times. V gene TRBV6-1 combines with J gene TRBJ2-1; 9 positions match TRBD2. CDR3 length equals 17 residues. V shed 3 bases and J 1 base; nucleotides not matched to a gene: 7. Germline CDR1 and CDR2: MNHNS and SASEGT. The DNA for the CDR3 is TGTGCCAGCAGTGAGAAAACTAGCGGGTCGTCCTACAATGAGCAGTTCTTC. Protein sequence: CASSEKTSGSSYNEQFF.

The chain employs TRBV5-1 and TRBJ2-3, with D possibly TRBD2 on 6 matching bases. CDR1 and CDR2 (germline): SGHRS, YFSETQ. V lost 1 base, J lost 2 bases, and 14 bases lay in between. CDR3 length: 16 residues. CDR3 amino acids: CASSLPASEFTDTQYF. The CDR3, as DNA: TGCGCCAGCAGCTTGCCGGCTAGCGAGTTCACAGATACGCAGTATTTT. Looking up the rest from reference TRBV5-1 and TRBJ2-3 gives the full variable domain: KAGVTQTPRYLIKTRGQQVTLSCSPISGHRSVSWYQQTPGQGLQFLFEYFSETQRNKGNFPGRFSGRQFSNSRSEMNVSTLELGDSALYLCASSLPASEFTDTQYFGPGTRLTVL.

V gene TRBV20-1 combines with J gene TRBJ2-1; 12 bases match TRBD2. There are 15 residues in the CDR3. Per the germline V gene, CDR1 is DFQATT and CDR2 is SNEGSKA (reference sequence). V lost 1 base, J lost 5 bases, and 3 bases stayed unmatched. CDR3 sequence (DNA): TGCAGTGCTAGAGCTGGGACTAGCGGGCACAATGAGCAGTTCTTC. The encoded protein is CSARAGTSGHNEQFF.

This clonotype was picked up a small number of times. This chain uses TRBV7-9 with TRBJ2-3; D gene uncertain. CDR1 is SEHNR, CDR2 FQNEAQ, per germline (reference sequence). Deletions cut 5 bases from V and 0 bases from J, with 12 bases between. The CDR3 length is 15 residues. The CDR3, as DNA: TGTGCCAGCAGCATTCCCTCCGCTAGCACAGATACGCAGTATTTT. This encodes CASSIPSASTDTQYF.

This clonotype was seen a handful of times. The gene calls are TRBV20-1 and TRBJ2-2, with 9 positions matching TRBD2. Unmatched junction bases numbered 8, after V lost 5 bases and J lost 4 bases. Germline-derived CDR1 and CDR2 are DFQATT and SNEGSKA (reference sequence). The CDR3 has 15 residues. CDR3 bases: TGCAGTGCTTTCCTAGCGGGAAGTGCCACCGGGGAGCTGTTTTTT. Protein sequence: CSAFLAGSATGELFF.

The gene calls are TRBV5-1 and TRBJ1-2, with TRBD1 matching 7 bases. The CDR3 length is 12 residues. The germline V gene encodes CDR1 SGHRS and CDR2 YFSETQ. With V trimmed by 3 bases and J by 7 bases, 3 bases remained unmatched. For the CDR3, the DNA is TGCGCCAGCAGCTATGACAGGGCTGGCTACACCTTC. Translation gives CASSYDRAGYTF.

This clonotype was picked up a small number of times. The chain employs TRBV4-2 and TRBJ2-2; TRBD2 matches 7 bases. CDR1 is LGHNA, CDR2 YNFKEQ, per germline. The CDR3 length is 15 residues. The J segment lost 7 bases and the V segment lost 0 bases, leaving 5 bases of the junction unmatched. CDR3 sequence (DNA): TGTGCCAGCAGCCAAGAAGGGCGGGAGAACGGGGAGCTGTTTTTT. Translated, it gives CASSQEGRENGELFF.

In its sample, this clonotype was seen a few times. The chain joins TRBV6-5 to TRBJ2-5, with D perhaps given as TRBD1 or TRBD2 (5 bases each). The CDR3 contains 15 residues. V was clipped by 0 bases and J by 5 bases, with 13 bases between them. Germline V gives CDR1 MNHEY, CDR2 SVGAGI. The CDR3 loop reads CASSYSERGSETQYF. As DNA, the CDR3 is TGTGCCAGCAGTTACTCGGAGAGGGGAAGTGAGACCCAGTACTTC.